The next 29 T cell receptor beta chains were all read from a single sample in a study of early T cells in non-severe SARS-CoV-2 infection. TCRdb independently ran MiXCR on the 5' RACE reads; one entry per CDR3 protein. The sample has tens of thousands of distinct CDR3 sequences, about 12% seen once. The material sequenced was whole blood. The receptors here all came from an adult who was a healthcare worker with PCR-confirmed SARS-CoV-2 infection or an uninfected control (not recorded which).

J is TRBJ1-1 and V is TRBV28; the D gene is possibly TRBD1 (6 bases). The CDR3 loop spans 13 amino acids. V was cut by 6 bases and J by 4 bases, with 12 bases left in between. Germline V gene data show CDR1 as MDHEN and CDR2 as SYDVKM. This chain's CDR3 is CASRSRGGTEAFF. The CDR3 nucleotides are TGTGCCAGCAGATCCAGGGGTGGCACTGAAGCTTTCTTT.

This clonotype has a handful of counts. The chain carries TRBV7-9 and TRBJ2-3, with D perhaps TRBD1 (5 bases). The CDR3 spans 13 residues. V was clipped by 1 base and J by 7 bases, with 9 bases between them. Per the germline V gene, CDR1 is SEHNR and CDR2 is FQNEAQ (reference sequence). CDR3 sequence (DNA): TGTGCCAGCAGCTTAGGAAGGGGAAATACGCAGTATTTT. Residues: CASSLGRGNTQYF.

This clonotype was picked up a small number of times. The J gene is TRBJ1-1, the V gene TRBV5-1, with D hard to call. In germline, CDR1 is SGHRS, CDR2 YFSETQ. CDR3 length: 17 amino acids. V was pared by 0 bases and J by 5 bases, with 20 bases between. The DNA for the CDR3 is TGCGCCAGCAGCTTGGATGCCCTCCCGGTGGGGAGGACTGAAGCTTTCTTT. This codes for CASSLDALPVGRTEAFF. Drawing the rest from reference TRBV5-1 and TRBJ1-1, the complete variable domain is KAGVTQTPRYLIKTRGQQVTLSCSPISGHRSVSWYQQTPGQGLQFLFEYFSETQRNKGNFPGRFSGRQFSNSRSEMNVSTLELGDSALYLCASSLDALPVGRTEAFFGQGTRLTVV.

A few counts support this clonotype. The chain links TRBV10-1 to TRBJ2-3, with D perhaps matching TRBD1 or TRBD2 (5 bases each). Between the trimmed V and J ends, which lost 5 bases and 0 bases, there was a span of 9 bases. From germline, CDR1 is WNHNN and CDR2 SYGVQD (reference sequence). The CDR3 has 14 residues. In DNA, the CDR3 is TGCGCCAGCAGTCCCGGGACCAGCACAGATACGCAGTATTTT. This codes for CASSPGTSTDTQYF.

The rearrangement joins TRBV10-1 to TRBJ2-5, with TRBD1 as a possible D gene (5 bases). Trimming shortened V by 0 bases and J by 4 bases, and 9 bases separated the two germline ends. Germline loops: CDR1 WNHNN, CDR2 SYGVQD (reference sequence). This CDR3 is 14 amino acids long. The DNA for the CDR3 is TGCGCCAGCAGTGAGTCCTGGCAGGGAGAGACCCAGTACTTC. It specifies CASSESWQGETQYF.

The chain couples TRBV6-2 or TRBV6-3 to TRBJ2-1; D may correspond to TRBD1 or TRBD2 (5 bases each). The germline V and J ends were trimmed by 5 bases and 10 bases, with 18 bases remaining between them. The CDR3 is 14 residues long. Germline lookup yields CDR1 MNHEY and CDR2 SVGEGT. CDR3 in amino acids: CASSNPRGPGEQFF. The DNA for the CDR3 is TGTGCCAGCAGTAATCCTCGGGGCCCGGGCGAGCAGTTCTTC.

The chain has TRBV28 and TRBJ2-1; tentatively, D is TRBD2 (5 bases). The CDR3 sequence is 14 residues long. Per the germline V gene, CDR1 is MDHEN and CDR2 is SYDVKM. The V and J ends lost 2 bases and 9 bases respectively, with 14 bases between them. The CDR3 loop is CASSLKIGSIEQFF. In DNA, the CDR3 is TGTGCCAGCAGTTTAAAGATAGGGAGCATTGAGCAGTTCTTC.

This clonotype was observed many times. The V and J genes are TRBV3-1 and TRBJ2-5; tentative D call: TRBD2 (5 bases). Looked up from germline, CDR1 is LGHDT and CDR2 is YNNKEL (reference sequence). This CDR3 region has 15 residues. V was trimmed by 0 bases and J by 5 bases, leaving 13 bases between them. CDR3 in amino acids: CASSQDGAEVETQYF. Here the CDR3 DNA reads TGTGCCAGCAGCCAAGATGGCGCGGAGGTGGAGACCCAGTACTTC.

This clonotype was observed a few times. V usage is TRBV7-6 and J usage is TRBJ2-2; 8 bases are shared with TRBD2. CDR1 SGHVS and CDR2 FNYEAQ come from the germline V gene. The length of the CDR3 is 16 residues. V lost 1 base, J lost 6 bases, and 7 bases stayed unmatched. The CDR3 DNA follows: TGTGCCAGCAGCTTAGTGTCGGGGGGGACCGCCGGGGAGCTGTTTTTT. Its protein is CASSLVSGGTAGELFF. The entire variable domain, with the rest obtained from reference TRBV7-6 and TRBJ2-2, is as follows: GAGVSQSPRYKVTKRGQDVALRCDPISGHVSLYWYRQALGQGPEFLTYFNYEAQQDKSGLPNDRFSAERPEGSISTLTIQRTEQRDSAMYRCASSLVSGGTAGELFFGEGSRLTVL.

The V call is TRBV9, the J call TRBJ2-7, with D perhaps matching TRBD1 or TRBD2 (6 bases each). This CDR3 spans 15 amino acids. CDR1 is SGDLS and CDR2 is YYNGEE in the germline V gene. Trimming left V 0 bases short and J 1 base short, with 11 bases between. CDR3 sequence (DNA): TGTGCCAGCAGCGTAGCTCCGGGGGCGTCCTACGAGCAGTACTTC. This encodes CASSVAPGASYEQYF.

The chain combines TRBV7-2 with TRBJ1-1; the D gene is possibly TRBD1 (5 bases). Trimming stripped 5 bases from V and 5 bases from J, with 18 bases between. There are 15 residues in the CDR3. The germline V gene encodes CDR1 SGHTA and CDR2 FQGNSA. Here the CDR3 DNA reads TGTGCCAGCAGCGCAGGGTTTTGGGTTGGAACTGAAGCTTTCTTT. This encodes CASSAGFWVGTEAFF. The whole variable domain, filled in from reference TRBV7-2 and TRBJ1-1, reads GAGVSQSPSNKVTEKGKDVELRCDPISGHTALYWYRQSLGQGLEFLIYFQGNSAPDKSGLPSDRFSAERTGGSVSTLTIQRTQQEDSAVYLCASSAGFWVGTEAFFGQGTRLTVV.

The chain uses TRBV4-1 and TRBJ1-4, with D possibly being TRBD1 (5 bases). The CDR3 runs to 17 residues. V lost 6 bases, J lost 4 bases, and 21 bases lay in between. The germline gives CDR1 MGHRA, CDR2 YSYEKL. DNA of the CDR3: TGCGCCAGCAGGAACTCAGAGGGGTTTGGATATAATGAAAAACTGTTTTTT. Translating it yields CASRNSEGFGYNEKLFF.

The rearrangement joins TRBV6-6 to TRBJ2-3; possibly TRBD2 for D (6 bases). Germline V gives CDR1 MNHNY, CDR2 SVGAGI (reference sequence). Trimming removed 4 bases from V and 0 bases from J, with 11 bases in between. There are 15 residues in the CDR3. The CDR3 is CASSSGGASTDTQYF. The CDR3 coding sequence is TGTGCCAGCAGTTCGGGCGGGGCTAGCACAGATACGCAGTATTTT.

The chain has TRBV20-1 and TRBJ2-1; 9 positions match TRBD2. From germline, CDR1 is DFQATT and CDR2 SNEGSKA (reference sequence). Unmatched junction bases numbered 9, after V lost 5 bases and J lost 7 bases. CDR3 length: 14 residues. CDR3: CSAAGLAGSNEQFF. In DNA form, the CDR3 reads TGCAGTGCTGCTGGGCTAGCGGGGAGTAATGAGCAGTTCTTC.

The CDR3 region is CAWSPSGYSYNEQFF. The CDR3 DNA follows: TGTGCCTGGAGCCCAAGCGGTTACTCCTACAATGAGCAGTTCTTC. V usage is TRBV30 and J usage is TRBJ2-1, with a possible D match to TRBD2 (5 bases). The CDR3 spans 15 residues. The ends were cut back, 3 bases at V and 0 bases at J, with 12 bases in the middle. Germline V gene lookup returns CDR1 GTSNPN and CDR2 SVGIG (reference sequence).

This clonotype was detected many times. This chain joins TRBV28 and TRBJ2-7, with D possibly TRBD1 on 6 matching bases. Germline CDR1 MDHEN, CDR2 SYDVKM. Trimming shortened V by 7 bases and J by 5 bases, and 18 bases separated the two germline ends. The CDR3 is 14 residues long. CDR3 bases: TGTGCCAGCACCCTGGGGGCAGGGGCGGACGAGCAGTACTTC. This sequence encodes CASTLGAGADEQYF.

This clonotype occurred many times. This chain joins TRBV21-1 and TRBJ2-7. TRBV21-1 is tagged as a pseudogene. There are 14 residues in the CDR3. CDR3 amino acids: CASSKALSSYEQYF. In DNA form, the CDR3 reads TGTGCCAGCAGCAAAGCCCTTAGCTCCTACGAGCAGTACTTC.

The chain employs TRBV7-2 and TRBJ2-7; D may be TRBD2 (5 bases). The CDR3 runs to 16 residues. V was cut by 2 bases and J by 1 base, with 15 bases left in between. In germline, CDR1 is SGHTA, CDR2 FQGNSA. CDR3 amino acids: CASSLNVGVRSYEQYF. For the CDR3, the DNA is TGTGCCAGCAGCTTAAATGTGGGAGTAAGGTCCTACGAGCAGTACTTC.

This chain uses TRBV18 with TRBJ2-7; the match to TRBD2 covers 8 bases. This CDR3 comprises 15 residues. V shed 6 bases, J shed 6 bases, and the junction held 13 bases outside the gene matches. In germline, CDR1 is KGHSH, CDR2 LQKENI. CDR3 bases: TGTGCCAGCTCTCCGGGGGGGACAACCACGAGCGAGCAGTACTTC. Translating gives CASSPGGTTTSEQYF.

The chain uses TRBV2 and TRBJ2-1, with TRBD2 as a possible D gene (6 bases). In germline, CDR1 is SNHLY, CDR2 FYNNEI. V was pared by 7 bases and J by 3 bases, with 13 bases between. The CDR3 totals 14 residues. This CDR3 is CASMRDVIYNEQFF. CDR3 in DNA: TGTGCCAGCATGCGGGACGTTATCTACAATGAGCAGTTCTTC.

This clonotype came up a few times. Because the CDR3 is missing its conserved closing phenylalanine or tryptophan, this is likely a read error. The chain combines TRBV12-3 or TRBV12-4 with TRBJ2-2; 8 bases fit TRBD2. The CDR3 totals 15 residues. V shed 2 bases, J shed 3 bases, and the junction held 2 bases outside the gene matches. The CDR3 nucleotides are TGTGCCAGCAGTTTAAGCGGGAGTCACACCGGGGAGCTGTTTCTT. Its translation: CASSLSGSHTGELFL.

The V gene is TRBV6-2 or TRBV6-3, the J gene TRBJ2-1, with 13 bases aligning to TRBD2. With V trimmed by 2 bases and J by 5 bases, 15 bases remained unmatched. This CDR3 comprises 20 residues. Germline V gives CDR1 MNHEY, CDR2 SVGEGT. In DNA, the CDR3 is TGTGCCAGCAGTTACGTAGGAGGTAGGACTAGCGGGAGAATCGACAATGAGCAGTTCTTC. As protein: CASSYVGGRTSGRIDNEQFF.

Ten or more counts support this clonotype. J is TRBJ2-3 and V is TRBV3-2; the table calls TRBD2, which could not be checked here. TRBV3-2 is tagged as a pseudogene. The CDR3 sequence is 16 residues long. The DNA of the CDR3 is TGTGCCAGCAGCCCCGATCAGCGGGAGGGGCCAGATACGCAGTATTTT. Protein sequence: CASSPDQREGPDTQYF.

Many counts were recorded for this clonotype. The rearrangement uses TRBV11-2 and TRBJ2-1, with a tentative D call TRBD2 (6 bases). Trimming pared 5 bases from V and 6 bases from J, leaving 14 bases between. Germline V lookup: CDR1 SGHAT, CDR2 FQNNGV. The CDR3 is 14 residues long. The CDR3: CASSLQRAANEQFF. The CDR3 DNA reads TGTGCCAGCAGCCTCCAGCGGGCGGCCAATGAGCAGTTCTTC.

The genes are TRBV2 and TRBJ1-2, with TRBD1 matching 7 bases. The trim removed 8 bases at V and 1 base at J, leaving 7 bases unmatched. The CDR3 totals 14 residues. Germline V gene lookup returns CDR1 SNHLY and CDR2 FYNNEI. The CDR3 protein is CASERDSLNYGYTF. In DNA form, the CDR3 reads TGTGCCAGCGAGCGGGACAGCCTTAACTATGGCTACACCTTC.

This clonotype was seen more than once but under ten times. The J gene is TRBJ1-1, the V gene TRBV2; 8 bases align to TRBD1. CDR3 size: 14 residues. Per the germline V gene, CDR1 is SNHLY and CDR2 is FYNNEI. V shed 6 bases and J 8 bases; nucleotides not matched to a gene: 11. The CDR3 sequence: CASSGGQGQREAFF. The CDR3 DNA follows: TGTGCCAGCAGCGGTGGACAGGGCCAGCGGGAAGCTTTCTTT.

Regarding this clonotype: This may arise from a read error, as a much more abundant clone is one base away. V is TRBV7-2 and J is TRBJ1-5; D not certain. The CDR3 has 15 amino acids. Deletions cut 5 bases from V and 4 bases from J, with 15 bases between. CDR1 is SGHTA and CDR2 is FQGNSA in the germline V gene. The CDR3 region has the DNA TGTGCCAGCAGCCCATCCGGGATCGCTAATCAGCCCCAGCATTTT. Its translation is CASSPSGIANQPQHF.

This clonotype has ten or more counts. The chain couples TRBV27 to TRBJ2-5, with D perhaps TRBD1 or TRBD2 (6 bases each). Trimming stripped 5 bases from V and 3 bases from J, with 13 bases between. Per the germline V gene, CDR1 is MNHEY and CDR2 is SMNVEV (reference sequence). This CDR3 spans 14 amino acids. Here the CDR3 reads CASSQRRGKETQYF. The DNA for the CDR3 is TGTGCCAGCAGTCAGCGGAGGGGGAAAGAGACCCAGTACTTC.

This clonotype has a count of ten or more. The chain joins TRBV7-6 to TRBJ2-3; a weak D match, TRBD2 (6 bases). V was clipped by 3 bases and J by 4 bases, with 20 bases between them. The CDR3 consists of 17 residues. Per germline, CDR1 SGHVS and CDR2 FNYEAQ. The CDR3 reads CASSLENLANVADTQYF. The CDR3 region has the DNA TGTGCCAGCAGCTTGGAAAATCTAGCGAATGTGGCAGATACGCAGTATTTT.